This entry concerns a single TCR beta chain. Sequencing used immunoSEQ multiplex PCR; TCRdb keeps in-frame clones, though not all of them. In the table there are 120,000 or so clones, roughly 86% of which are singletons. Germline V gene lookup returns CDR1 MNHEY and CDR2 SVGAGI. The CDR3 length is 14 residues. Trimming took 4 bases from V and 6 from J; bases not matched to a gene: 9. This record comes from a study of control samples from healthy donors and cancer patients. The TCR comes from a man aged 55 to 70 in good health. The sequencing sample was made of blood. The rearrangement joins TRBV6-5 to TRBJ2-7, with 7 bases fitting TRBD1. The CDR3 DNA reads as TGTGCCAGCAGTTTGGGCAGGGGGACGGGCGAGCAGTACTTC. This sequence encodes CASSLGRGTGEQYF.